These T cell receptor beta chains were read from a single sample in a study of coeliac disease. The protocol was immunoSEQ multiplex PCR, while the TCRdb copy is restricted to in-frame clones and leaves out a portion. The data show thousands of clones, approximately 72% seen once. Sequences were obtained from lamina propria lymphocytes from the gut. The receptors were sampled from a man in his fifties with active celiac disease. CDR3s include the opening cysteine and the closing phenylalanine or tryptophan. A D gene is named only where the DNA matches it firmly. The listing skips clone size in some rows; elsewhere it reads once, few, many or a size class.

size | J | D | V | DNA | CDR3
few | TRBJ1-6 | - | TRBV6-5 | TGTGCCAGCAGTCCTACAAGGGGCGCACCCCTCCACTTT | CASSPTRGAPLHF
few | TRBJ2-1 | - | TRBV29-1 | TGCAGTGCCTCGAATCGGGGTGCAGAGTCTTCCTACAATGAGCAGTTCTTC | CSASNRGAESSYNEQFF
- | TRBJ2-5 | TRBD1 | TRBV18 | TGTGCCAGCTCACCACCGGGACAGGGGCCAGAGACCCAGTACTTC | CASSPPGQGPETQYF
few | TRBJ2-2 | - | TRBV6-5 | TGTGCCAGCAGTTACTCGACAGGCAACACCGGGGAGCTGTTTTTT | CASSYSTGNTGELFF
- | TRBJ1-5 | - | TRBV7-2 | TGTGCCAGCAGCTTGGGTGGAGGGATTGGGCAGCCCCAGCATTTT | CASSLGGGIGQPQHF
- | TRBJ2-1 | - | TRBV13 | TGTGCCAGCAACGCCGGGGGTTCTTCGTACAATGAGCAGTTCTTC | CASNAGGSSYNEQFF
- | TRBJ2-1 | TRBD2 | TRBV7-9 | TGTGCCAGCAGCCTAACTAGCGGGTTCTACAATGAGCAGTTCTTC | CASSLTSGFYNEQFF
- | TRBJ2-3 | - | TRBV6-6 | TGTGCCAGCAGTTTAACAGGGCTGACAGATACGCAGTATTTT | CASSLTGLTDTQYF
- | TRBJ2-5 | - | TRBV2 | TGTGCCAGCAGTGACAAGCGGGCGGTTCAAGAGACCCAGTACTTC | CASSDKRAVQETQYF
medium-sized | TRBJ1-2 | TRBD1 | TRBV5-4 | TGTGCCAGCAGCTTGAACAGGGGTAACTATGGCTACACCTTC | CASSLNRGNYGYTF
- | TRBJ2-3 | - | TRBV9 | TGTGCCAGCAGCGGAGAGCGGAGGACAGATACGCAGTATTTT | CASSGERRTDTQYF
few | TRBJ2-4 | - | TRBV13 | TGTGCCAGCAGCTCTGGCGGGACAGAAAACATTCAGTACTTC | CASSSGGTENIQYF
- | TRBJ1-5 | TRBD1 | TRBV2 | TGTGCCAGCAGGGGGGGACAGGGGAGCCAGCCCCAGCATTTT | CASRGGQGSQPQHF
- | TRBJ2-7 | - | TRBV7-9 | TGTGCCAGCAGCTTGGCAGATGCCTACGAGCAGTACTTC | CASSLADAYEQYF
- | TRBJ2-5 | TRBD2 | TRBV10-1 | TGCGCCAGCAGTGAGTCGCCGGGAGGGTTGGAGACCCAGTACTTC | CASSESPGGLETQYF
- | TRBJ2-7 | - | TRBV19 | TGTGCCAGTAGTACCCACGGTAGAGGGGGGGTCTACGAGCAGTACTTC | CASSTHGRGGVYEQYF
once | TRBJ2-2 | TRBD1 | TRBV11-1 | TGTGCCAGCAGCTTAGTGGGGACAGCCCCCGGGGAGCTGTTTTTT | CASSLVGTAPGELFF
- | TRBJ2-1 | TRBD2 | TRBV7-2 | TGTGCCAGCAGCTTAGGGGGGACTAGCGGGGGGATCTCCCACAATGAGCAGTTCTTC | CASSLGGTSGGISHNEQFF
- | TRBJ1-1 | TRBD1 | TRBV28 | TGTGCCAGCAGTCAGACCACGCGACAGGGGGCGGCCCGTGGGGCTTTCTTT | CASSQTTRQGAARGAFF
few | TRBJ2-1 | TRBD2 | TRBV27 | TGTGCCAGCAGTTTATTCCCACCGGGACTAGCGCAAAGCTCCTACAATGAGCAGTTCTTC | CASSLFPPGLAQSSYNEQFF
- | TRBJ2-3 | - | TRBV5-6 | TGTGCCAGCAGCTCAGTCCTCAGCACAGATACGCAGTATTTT | CASSSVLSTDTQYF
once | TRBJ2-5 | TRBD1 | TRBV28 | TGTGCCAGCAGTTTCAGCCAACAGGGGCCAGAGACCCAGTACTTC | CASSFSQQGPETQYF
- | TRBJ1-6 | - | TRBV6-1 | TGTGCCAGCAGTGTAAATCAGGGTAATTCACCCCTCCACTTT | CASSVNQGNSPLHF
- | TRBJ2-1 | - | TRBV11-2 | TGTGCCAGCAGCTTTGAGTTCTACAATGAGCAGTTCTTC | CASSFEFYNEQFF
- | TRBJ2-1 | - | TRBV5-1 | TGCGCCAGCAGCCTTAAAGCGGCTAGCTCCTACAATGAGCAGTTCTTC | CASSLKAASSYNEQFF
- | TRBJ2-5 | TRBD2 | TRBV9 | TGTGCCAGCAGCCCGGGACTAGCGATCCAAGAGACCCAGTACTTC | CASSPGLAIQETQYF
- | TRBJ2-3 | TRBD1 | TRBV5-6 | TGTGCCAGCAGTCAACGGACAGGGCGTGCTAGCACAGATACGCAGTATTTT | CASSQRTGRASTDTQYF
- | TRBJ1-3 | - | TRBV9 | TGTGCCAGCAGTCGGCAGGACAGACCTGGAAGCACCATATATTTT | CASSRQDRPGSTIYF
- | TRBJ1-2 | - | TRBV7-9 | TGTGCCAGCAGCTTAGAAGTGGCAGTCTATGGCTACACCTTC | CASSLEVAVYGYTF
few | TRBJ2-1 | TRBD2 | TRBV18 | TGTGCCAGCTCACTTCGGCTAGCGGGAGGGTGGAATGAGCAGTTCTTC | CASSLRLAGGWNEQFF
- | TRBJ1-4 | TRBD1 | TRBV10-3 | TGTGCCATCAGTGAGTCCCAGGGGGTCAATGAAAAACTGTTTTTT | CAISESQGVNEKLFF
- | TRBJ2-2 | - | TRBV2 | TGTGCCAGCAGCGCTGGACTAACCGTCGGCGGGGAGCTGTTTTTT | CASSAGLTVGGELFF
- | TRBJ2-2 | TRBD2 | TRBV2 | TGTGCCAGCAAGACTAGCGGGAGTACCACCGGGGAGCTGTTTTTT | CASKTSGSTTGELFF
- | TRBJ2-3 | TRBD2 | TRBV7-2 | TGTGCCAGCAGCGCGGGACTAAGCACAGATACGCAGTATTTT | CASSAGLSTDTQYF
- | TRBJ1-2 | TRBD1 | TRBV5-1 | TGCGCCAGCAGCTTCAGACCTGGGACAGCTTATGGCTACACCTTC | CASSFRPGTAYGYTF
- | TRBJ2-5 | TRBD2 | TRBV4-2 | TGTGCCAGCAGCCAAGTTCTAGCGGGGTACCAAGAGACCCAGTACTTC | CASSQVLAGYQETQYF
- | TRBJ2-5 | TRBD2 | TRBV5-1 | TGCGCCAGCAGCGGACCTAGCGGGGGACCCCAAGAGACCCAGTACTTC | CASSGPSGGPQETQYF
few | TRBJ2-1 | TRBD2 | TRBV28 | TGTGCCAGCAGGGGACTAGCGGGGGGCTCCTACAATGAGCAGTTCTTC | CASRGLAGGSYNEQFF
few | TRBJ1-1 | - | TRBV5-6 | TGTGCCAGCAGCTTGCGGGGGGCCGGCACTGAAGCTTTCTTT | CASSLRGAGTEAFF
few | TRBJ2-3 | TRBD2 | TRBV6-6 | TGTGCCAGCAGGGGAACTGCGGGGGGGAACACAGATACGCAGTATTTT | CASRGTAGGNTDTQYF
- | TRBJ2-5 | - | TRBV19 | TGTGCCAGTAGAGGCAGGGCTGGGACCCAGTACTTC | CASRGRAGTQYF
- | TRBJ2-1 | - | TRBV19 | TGTGCCAGTAGTATAGCCCCAATACAGGGCTACTTCTACAATGAGCAGTTCTTC | CASSIAPIQGYFYNEQFF
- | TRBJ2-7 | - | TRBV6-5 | TGTGCCAGCAGTTACTCGAAGAAAGAGGACTACGAGCAGTACTTC | CASSYSKKEDYEQYF
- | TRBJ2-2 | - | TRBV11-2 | TGTGCCAGCAGCTTCCCGAGTACCGGGGAGCTGTTTTTT | CASSFPSTGELFF
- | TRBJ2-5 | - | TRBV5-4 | TGTGCCAGCAGCGATAGACAGCGAAGATCAATGGAGACCCAGTACTTC | CASSDRQRRSMETQYF
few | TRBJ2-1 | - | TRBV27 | TGTGCCAGCAGGCCCGGCGGACAAAACAATGAGCAGTTCTTC | CASRPGGQNNEQFF
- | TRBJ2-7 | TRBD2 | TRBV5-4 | TGTGCCAGCAGCTTGGGGAGCGGGGGTTCCTCCTACGAGCAGTACTTC | CASSLGSGGSSYEQYF
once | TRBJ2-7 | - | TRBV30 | TGTGCCTGGAGCAGATGGTCCTACGAGCAGTACTTC | CAWSRWSYEQYF
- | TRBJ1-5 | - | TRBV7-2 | TGTGCCAGCAGCCTACAAGACAGCTATCAGCCCCAGCATTTT | CASSLQDSYQPQHF
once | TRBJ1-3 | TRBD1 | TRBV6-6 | TGTGCCAGTAGGACAGGGACTGGAAACACCATATATTTT | CASRTGTGNTIYF
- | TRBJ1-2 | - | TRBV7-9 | TGTGCCAGCAGCTTGGACACACAGTTTAATGGCTACACCTTC | CASSLDTQFNGYTF
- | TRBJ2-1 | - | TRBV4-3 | TGCGCCAGCAGCCAAATTGCGTTATCCTACAATGAGCAGTTCTTC | CASSQIALSYNEQFF
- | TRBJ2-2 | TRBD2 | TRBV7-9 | TGTGCCAGCAGGCCTAGCGGGTCCGGGGAGCTGTTTTTT | CASRPSGSGELFF
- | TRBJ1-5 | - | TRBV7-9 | TGTGCCAGCAGCTTAGGCAGTGGCAGCAATCAGCCCCAGCATTTT | CASSLGSGSNQPQHF
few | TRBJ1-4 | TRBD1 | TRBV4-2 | TGTGCCAGCAGCCCCGGGACAGGGGTAGCTGAAAAACTGTTTTTT | CASSPGTGVAEKLFF
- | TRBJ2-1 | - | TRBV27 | TGTGCCAGCAGTCGTCCGGACAGAGACAATGAGCAGTTCTTC | CASSRPDRDNEQFF
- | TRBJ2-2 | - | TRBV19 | TGTGCCAGTAGTGGGGTAGGGGTAGGGCGGAACACCGGGGAGCTGTTTTTT | CASSGVGVGRNTGELFF
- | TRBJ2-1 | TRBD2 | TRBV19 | TGTGCCAGTAGTATAACTAGCGGGAGGGCGGATGAGCAGTTCTTC | CASSITSGRADEQFF
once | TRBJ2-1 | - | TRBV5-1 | TGCGCCAGCAGCCCCTACCCCCTAGCGTTAGGAACCTACAATGAGCAGTTCTTC | CASSPYPLALGTYNEQFF
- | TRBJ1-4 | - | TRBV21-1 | TGTGCCAGCAGCAAAGGAGGGGGAGGGGAAAAACTGTTTTTT | CASSKGGGGEKLFF